The 12 T cell receptor beta chains below were found in one sample sequenced in a study of technical replicates of blood from several donors. Using immunoSEQ multiplex PCR, the repertoire was profiled, and TCRdb retains in-frame clones only, with some absent. The top ten clones hold over 0.35% of a sample with 77,000 or so clones, 80% to 95% of them seen once. Material: T cells isolated from PBMCs. These receptors all come from a human donor in good health.

V gene TRBV18 combines with J gene TRBJ1-3, with 9 bases fitting TRBD1. V lost 0 bases, J lost 4 bases, and 1 base stayed unmatched. In germline, CDR1 is KGHSH, CDR2 LQKENI. The CDR3 runs to 15 residues. The CDR3 protein is CASSPPGTGGNTIYF. The CDR3 DNA reads as TGTGCCAGCTCACCACCCGGGACAGGGGGAAACACCATATATTTT. The full variable domain, completed using reference TRBV18 and TRBJ1-3, is NAGVMQNPRHLVRRRGQEARLRCSPMKGHSHVYWYRQLPEEGLKFMVYLQKENIIDESGMPKERFSAEFPKEGPSILRIQQVVRGDSAAYFCASSPPGTGGNTIYFGEGSWLTVV.

This chain joins TRBV27 and TRBJ2-2, with a weak D call TRBD2 (6 bases). The V gene's germline CDR1 is MNHEY and CDR2 SMNVEV (reference sequence). The CDR3 length is 17 residues. Trimming pared 2 bases from V and 8 bases from J, leaving 21 bases between. CDR3 DNA: TGTGCCAGCAGTTTAGGGGCGACTAGAGCTTGGTCGGGGGAGCTGTTTTTT. Encoded protein: CASSLGATRAWSGELFF.

CDR3 sequence reads: CASSLRTGGNEQFF. In nucleotides, the CDR3 is TGTGCCAGCAGTTTGCGGACAGGGGGTAATGAGCAGTTCTTC. This chain uses TRBV28 with TRBJ2-1; TRBD1 matches 10 bases. The J segment lost 7 bases and the V segment lost 3 bases, leaving 3 bases of the junction unmatched. CDR3 length equals 14 residues. Germline CDR1 and CDR2: MDHEN and SYDVKM.

The rearrangement joins TRBV4-1 to TRBJ2-7; 10 bases are a match to TRBD2. Per the germline V gene, CDR1 is MGHRA and CDR2 is YSYEKL. The CDR3 consists of 14 residues. Trimming took 5 bases from V and 2 from J; bases not matched to a gene: 3. CDR3 nucleotide sequence: TGCGCCAGCAGCGAGACTAGCGGGCCCTACGAGCAGTACTTC. This sequence encodes CASSETSGPYEQYF.

This sequence joins TRBV7-9 and TRBJ2-1, with TRBD2 identical over 12 bases. This CDR3 spans 15 amino acids. The J segment lost 7 bases and the V segment lost 4 bases, leaving 5 bases of the junction unmatched. Germline V lookup: CDR1 SEHNR, CDR2 FQNEAQ (reference sequence). The DNA of the CDR3 is TGTGCCAGCAGCTACGGGACTAGCGGGTTGAATGAGCAGTTCTTC. It yields the protein CASSYGTSGLNEQFF.

The chain recombines TRBV19 with TRBJ2-5, with 10 bases aligning to TRBD2. The CDR3 covers 15 residues. V trimming: 5 bases; J trimming: 3 bases; junction bases outside the gene matches: 6. Per the germline V gene, CDR1 is LNHDA and CDR2 is SQIVND (reference sequence). The CDR3 sequence: CASSSSTSGEETQYF. The CDR3 bases are TGTGCCAGTAGTTCTTCAACTAGCGGGGAAGAGACCCAGTACTTC.

Here the CDR3 reads CASSLVFREGLDEQFF. The DNA of the CDR3 is TGCGCCAGCAGCTTGGTGTTCCGGGAGGGCCTCGATGAGCAGTTCTTC. The J gene is TRBJ2-1, the V gene TRBV5-1; 8 nucleotides align to TRBD2. Germline trimming cut 0 bases from V and 8 bases from J; bases unmatched to any gene: 10. This CDR3 has 16 residues. The germline V gene has CDR1 SGHRS and CDR2 YFSETQ.

A single count supports this clone. The chain is built from TRBV9 and TRBJ2-1; 13 bases map to TRBD2. Germline values: CDR1 SGDLS, CDR2 YYNGEE. CDR3 length: 15 residues. J gave up 8 bases and V 1 base, and 3 bases lay outside the gene matches. CDR3 sequence reads: CASSVRLAGGYEQFF. The CDR3 nucleotides read TGTGCCAGCAGCGTAAGACTAGCGGGAGGTTATGAGCAGTTCTTC.

This chain joins TRBV20-1 and TRBJ1-4; D perhaps matches TRBD1 (6 bases). V lost 7 bases, J lost 10 bases, and 13 bases lay in between. The CDR3 loop spans 11 amino acids. Germline V CDR1 and CDR2: DFQATT, SNEGSKA (reference sequence). Here the CDR3 reads CSVAGEGKLFF. The CDR3 nucleotides are TGCAGTGTTGCAGGGGAGGGAAAACTGTTTTTT.

The chain recombines TRBV6-5 with TRBJ2-7, with D hard to call. The germline CDR1 and CDR2 sequences are MNHEY and SVGAGI. Trimming took 6 bases from V and 12 from J, leaving 15 bases between them. The CDR3 has 11 amino acids. The CDR3 loop is CASSAVGHWYF. CDR3 DNA sequence: TGTGCCAGCAGCGCCGTGGGCCACTGGTACTTC.

The gene calls are TRBV4-3 and TRBJ2-7, with D unresolved. The CDR3 loop spans 14 amino acids. The ends were cut back, 1 base at V and 4 bases at J, with 11 bases in the middle. Looked up from germline, CDR1 is LGHNA and CDR2 is YSLEER. CDR3 coding DNA: TGCGCCAGCAGCCAAGCGGATGGAGCTTACGAGCAGTACTTC. Amino acid sequence: CASSQADGAYEQYF.

J is TRBJ1-5 and V is TRBV6-6; 9 bases are shared with TRBD1. J lost 0 bases, V lost 6 bases, and 0 bases had no gene match. Germline loops: CDR1 MNHNY, CDR2 SVGAGI (reference sequence). The CDR3 extends over 14 amino acids. CDR3 protein: CASRDRGSNQPQHF. The DNA for the CDR3 is TGTGCCAGCAGGGACAGGGGTAGCAATCAGCCCCAGCATTTT.